The entry that follows covers one T cell receptor (beta chain) sequence. Antigen: not known. The investigators reverse transcribed all of the isolated RNA, so they sequenced expressed TCRB transcripts. Profiling relied on immunoSEQ multiplex PCR, and the TCRdb table lists in-frame clones only, not all of them. The repertoire consists of about 660,000 clones, with 11% to 15% occurring once and the leading ten covering approximately 0.042%. Between the trimmed V and J ends, which lost 1 base and 2 bases, there was a span of 10 bases. The CDR3 totals 15 residues. Germline assignment: CDR1 SGHTA and CDR2 FQGTGA. This sample stems from a study of beta chain features in type 1 diabetes. Overall study: Age and gender were similar between patients and healthy donors, as were cell yields. Findings and caveats of the study: TCRB CDR3 length was moderately but significantly reduced in all four CD4+ subsets of Type 1 diabetes patients.

Sequences were obtained from naive CD4+ T cells from blood. This rearrangement joins TRBV7-3 to TRBJ2-3, with D perhaps being TRBD1 or TRBD2 (6 bases each). This receptor was identified in a man younger than 35 with type 1 diabetes. In DNA form, the CDR3 reads TGTGCCAGCAGCTTAAGTCGGGGGCACACAGATACGCAGTATTTT. It is translated as CASSLSRGHTDTQYF.